These 10 T cell receptor beta chains originate from one sample sequenced in a study of cytomegalovirus exposure and HLA in healthy donors. Primers included in the PCR were 60 Vbeta and 13 Jbeta primers. TCRdb keeps only in-frame clones here, not all; method: immunoSEQ multiplex PCR. This table holds 110,000 to 150,000 clones, roughly 77% found once. Sequencing was done on a sample of PBMCs. These TCRs come from a woman aged 25-40 years in good health and CMV-seronegative.

This clone showed up just once. The V gene is TRBV9, the J gene TRBJ2-3; 10 positions agree with TRBD1. Germline V lookup: CDR1 SGDLS, CDR2 YYNGEE. V lost 2 bases to trimming and J lost 6 bases; unmatched junction nucleotides: 3. CDR3 length: 14 residues. The CDR3 loop reads CASSVPGQGDTQYF. CDR3 nucleotide sequence: TGTGCCAGCAGCGTCCCGGGACAGGGGGATACGCAGTATTTT. The complete variable domain, with remaining parts taken from reference TRBV9 and TRBJ2-3, reads DSGVTQTPKHLITATGQRVTLRCSPRSGDLSVYWYQQSLDQGLQFLIQYYNGEERAKGNILERFSAQQFPDLHSELNLSSLELGDSALYFCASSVPGQGDTQYFGPGTRLTVL.

The chain employs TRBV6-1 and TRBJ1-2; 7 nucleotides agree with TRBD1. The junction had 5 bases not matched to a gene; V was cut back by 5 bases and J by 8 bases. Germline loops: CDR1 MNHNS, CDR2 SASEGT. This CDR3 contains 12 residues. CDR3 DNA sequence: TGTGCCAGCAGTTCAGGGGGTCGAGGCTACACCTTC. Encoded protein: CASSSGGRGYTF.

This clone was seen only a few times. V usage is TRBV30 and J usage is TRBJ2-2; possible D gene TRBD2, 5 bases. The CDR3 length is 11 residues. V was trimmed by 0 bases and J by 16 bases, leaving 12 bases between them. Germline V lookup: CDR1 GTSNPN, CDR2 SVGIG (reference sequence). The CDR3 DNA is TGTGCCTGGAGTGTAGACGGGATTCCGTTTTTT. It is translated as CAWSVDGIPFF. The full variable domain, completed using reference TRBV30 and TRBJ2-2, is SQTIHQWPATLVQPVGSPLSLECTVEGTSNPNLYWYRQAAGRGLQLLFYSVGIGQISSEVPQNLSASRPQDRQFILSSKKLLLSDSGFYLCAWSVDGIPFFGEGSRLTVL.

The chain is built from TRBV19 and TRBJ2-1, with a tentative D call TRBD2 (7 bases). There are 16 residues in the CDR3. The germline V gene has CDR1 LNHDA and CDR2 SQIVND (reference sequence). The V end lost 7 bases, the J end lost 4 bases, and 20 bases lay between the germline ends. The CDR3 nucleotides are TGTGCCAGTACATGGGAGGGGGGCTCCCGATACAATGAGCAGTTCTTC. Its protein is CASTWEGGSRYNEQFF. The whole variable domain, filled in from reference TRBV19 and TRBJ2-1, reads DGGITQSPKYLFRKEGQNVTLSCEQNLNHDAMYWYRQDPGQGLRLIYYSQIVNDFQKGDIAEGYSVSREKKESFPLTVTSAQKNPTAFYLCASTWEGGSRYNEQFFGPGTRLTVL.

V is TRBV29-1 and J is TRBJ2-7; D possibly corresponds to TRBD1 (7 bases). The germline gives CDR1 SQVTM, CDR2 ANQGSEA. This CDR3 is 13 amino acids long. The V end lost 6 bases, the J end lost 9 bases, and 21 bases lay between the germline ends. In DNA form, the CDR3 reads TGCAGCGTCCTGGAGGGACAGTCGTCCGGGCAGTACTTC. Its translation is CSVLEGQSSGQYF.

This chain uses TRBV6-6 with TRBJ1-1, with D possibly being TRBD1 (6 bases). This CDR3 is 14 amino acids long. Germline CDR1 MNHNY, CDR2 SVGAGI (reference sequence). Trimming took 6 bases from V and 4 from J, leaving 15 bases between them. CDR3 sequence reads: CASSPLWGLTEAFF. In DNA form, the CDR3 reads TGTGCCAGCAGCCCCTTGTGGGGGCTCACTGAAGCTTTCTTT.

The V call is TRBV5-6, the J call TRBJ2-5; D is perhaps TRBD1 (6 bases). Per germline, CDR1 SGHDT and CDR2 YYEEEE. The CDR3 runs to 12 residues. Trimming removed 3 bases at V and 3 bases at J, with 6 bases between. The CDR3 spells CASSYREETQYF. In DNA form, the CDR3 reads TGTGCCAGCAGCTACAGGGAAGAGACCCAGTACTTC.

CDR3 loop: CASSRSGTSGTDTQYF. The CDR3 DNA is TGTGCCAGCAGCCGCTCCGGGACTAGCGGCACAGATACGCAGTATTTT. The J gene is TRBJ2-3, the V gene TRBV14; 10 positions match TRBD2. The CDR3 contains 16 residues. V was pared by 4 bases and J by 1 base, with 5 bases of the junction left unmatched. The germline V gene encodes CDR1 SGHDN and CDR2 FVKESK.

The rearrangement uses TRBV19 and TRBJ2-1; unclear D gene. The V gene lost 3 bases and the J gene lost 3 bases, with 12 bases spanning the gap. The CDR3 totals 15 residues. Germline CDR1 and CDR2: LNHDA and SQIVND (reference sequence). The CDR3 DNA reads TGTGCCAGTAGTATCGTAACTTCCCGCTACAATGAGCAGTTCTTC. Its protein product is CASSIVTSRYNEQFF.

This sequence joins TRBV5-8 and TRBJ2-7; D is perhaps TRBD2 (7 bases). V was pared by 6 bases and J by 7 bases, with 23 bases between. The CDR3 contains 15 residues. Germline V CDR1 and CDR2: SGHTS, YDEGEE. CDR3 sequence reads: CASKALLRGAREQYF. DNA for the CDR3: TGTGCCAGCAAAGCCCTTCTCCGGGGGGCGCGGGAGCAGTACTTC.